The present TCR beta chain was sequenced within a study of human T cells and chemical hapten exposure. Study-wide background: There were per-sample TCR yield variations, arising mainly from small pooled library volume differences.

CDR1 is SGHRS and CDR2 is YFSETQ in the germline V gene. The V end was cut by 7 bases, the J end by 4 bases, with 15 bases between. This CDR3 has 15 residues. TCRdb re-called the RACE reads through MiXCR, storing one row per CDR3 protein. Among approximately 80,000 distinct CDR3 sequences, 10% to 12% were seen once, and the ten largest hold approximately 3.5%. Time point of the sample: patch test 3, about 24 weeks after DPC sensitization. As to treatment: therapeutic diphenylcyclopropenone sensitization with weekly scalp DPC. The origin of this receptor is a woman aged 50 to 65 with alopecia areata. Some clones in this sample may be carry-over from other donors' samples. The chain uses TRBV5-1 and TRBJ2-6; no firm D call. The sequencing here drew on whole blood, taken in connection with sensitization to the hapten diphenylcyclopropenone (DPC). The CDR3: CASAPSGPGANVLTF. DNA of the CDR3: TGCGCCAGCGCCCCGTCTGGTCCCGGGGCCAACGTCCTGACTTTC.